This T cell receptor (beta chain) was recorded in a study of blood T cell repertoires in COVID-19 (dated by TCRdb to the early 2020s). Regarding the research as a whole: The collaborator samples originated in the United States, Italy and Spain and spanned the acute and convalescent phases of COVID-19. The samples were drawn from two sources: the first 160 participants of the ongoing ImmuneRACE study, and 1,254 subjects contributed by 6 global collaborators. Subjects who had been exposed to COVID-19, were actively infected with it, or had recovered from it provided the deeply sampled blood TCRbeta repertoires that made up the dataset. HLA class I and class II types, where available, came from metadata supplied by the sample provider rather than from assay-based typing. The repertoires were made available in a free public database intended to serve as a resource for research on the immune response to SARS-CoV-2. The sample metadata nearly always contained a de-identified subject ID, COVID-19 status, age in years and sex. The prospective study material was composed of cDNA or gDNA derived from T cells, B-cell-depleted T cells, or PBMCs.

V is reduced by 3 bases and J by 6 bases, leaving a spacing of 9 bases between them. The CDR3 starts with the cysteine, ends with the phenylalanine, and has 13 residues. The sequence is cut down to CDR3 DNA, 39 bases in frame from base 1. The germline V gene gives CDR1 as MDHEN and CDR2 as SYDVKM. The study at large found these results: The quantity of clinical and demographic metadata differed by source and by participant and was supplied without curation.

TCRbeta CDR3 regions were amplified from genomic DNA by means of the immunoSEQ Assay, a bias-controlled multiplex PCR. In the source study's methods: The number of nucleated cells in each sample was estimated from the amplification of reference gene primers within the assay. Sequence reads were collapsed and filtered to measure the absolute abundance of every unique TCRbeta CDR3 rearrangement. For each sample, productive Simpson clonality was calculated as the square root of Simpson's diversity index over productive rearrangements. The immuneACCESS repertoire file appears here via TCRdb, limited to in-frame rearrangements. These files lack a portion of the clones; in checked studies, under half of the deficit traces to unresolved V genes, and the cause of the others is not known. V and J calls and clone size come straight from that table; D and trimming were deduced from the DNA. The sample contains just over 300,000 clones, 80% to 90% of them found a single time. The top ten clones comprise approximately 9% of the sample.

In the prospective study, participants were about 18 to 89 years old, resided in 20 to 30 geographic areas of the United States, and were enrolled through a virtual design. Cohort assignment in the prospective study relied on participant-reported clinical history from a screening survey and a study questionnaire. ImmuneRACE Cohort 3 recovered participants were defined by two consecutive negative NP/OP PCR tests, healthcare professional clearance, or symptom resolution. In the prospective study, mobile phlebotomists collected whole blood, serum and a nasopharyngeal or oropharyngeal swab from each participant. Prospective study participants could optionally give additional blood draws and questionnaires over an approximately two-month period. Blood samples from the prospective study were shipped frozen or at room temperature prior to DNA extraction. This clone was seen more than once but under ten times. Its specific antigen is unknown. No much larger clonotype is one base removed from it; base qualities were not supplied.

The sequenced sample consisted of PBMCs or T cells enriched from blood (not recorded which). The sequence is built from TRBV28 and TRBJ1-3; TRBD1 is possibly the D segment (6 matching bases). The origin of this receptor is a young woman who had recovered from COVID-19. This receptor has the CDR3 CASSFRGENTIYF. Here is the DNA: TGTGCCAGCAGTTTCAGGGGAGAAAACACCATATATTTT.